One sample yielded the 11 T cell receptor beta chains listed below, sequenced in a study of blood T cell repertoires in COVID-19. Profiling relied on immunoSEQ multiplex PCR, and the TCRdb table lists in-frame clones only, not all of them. The sample holds 70,000 to 100,000 clones, 85% to 95% seen once. Sequenced input: peripheral blood. Receptors were obtained from a man aged 60 to 69 with acute or convalescent COVID-19.

The chain combines TRBV5-4 with TRBJ1-1; maybe TRBD1 (5 bases). Germline CDR1 reads SGHNT; CDR2 reads YYREEE (reference sequence). V was cut by 4 bases and J by 0 bases, with 19 bases left in between. The CDR3 is made up of 17 amino acids. CDR3 nucleotides: TGTGCCAGCAGCCCGGCTGGGGGGGGAGGCGTGAACACTGAAGCTTTCTTT. It codes for CASSPAGGGGVNTEAFF.

As DNA, the CDR3 is TGTGCCAGTAGTATCAGGAGGGAAAAGGGGGCCAACATTCAGTACTTC. The encoded protein is CASSIRREKGANIQYF. The chain couples TRBV19 to TRBJ2-4, with D perhaps TRBD1 (7 bases). The V end was cut by 3 bases, the J end by 7 bases, with 19 bases between. The V gene's germline CDR1 is LNHDA and CDR2 SQIVND (reference sequence). The CDR3 is 16 residues long.

Of note for this clone: Other DNA sequences in this specimen translate into the identical CDR3. The CDR3 is CASSPGLDNEQFF. CDR3 nucleotide sequence: TGTGCCAGCTCACCTGGACTAGACAATGAGCAGTTCTTC. The rearrangement uses TRBV18 and TRBJ2-1; 7 bases map to TRBD2. Germline assignment: CDR1 KGHSH and CDR2 LQKENI. V shed 3 bases and J 5 bases; nucleotides not matched to a gene: 1. The CDR3 spans 13 residues. Full variable domain (missing parts from reference TRBV18 and TRBJ2-1): NAGVMQNPRHLVRRRGQEARLRCSPMKGHSHVYWYRQLPEEGLKFMVYLQKENIIDESGMPKERFSAEFPKEGPSILRIQQVVRGDSAAYFCASSPGLDNEQFFGPGTRLTVL.

The chain couples TRBV9 to TRBJ2-7; D is unresolved. Trimming shortened V by 0 bases and J by 2 bases, and 12 bases separated the two germline ends. This CDR3 is built from 15 residues. Germline CDR1 is SGDLS and CDR2 is YYNGEE. CDR3 sequence (DNA): TGTGCCAGCAGCGTAGCTCCGGGTGTAGCCTACGAGCAGTACTTC. It specifies CASSVAPGVAYEQYF. The full variable domain, rest sourced from reference TRBV9 and TRBJ2-7, is DSGVTQTPKHLITATGQRVTLRCSPRSGDLSVYWYQQSLDQGLQFLIQYYNGEERAKGNILERFSAQQFPDLHSELNLSSLELGDSALYFCASSVAPGVAYEQYFGPGTRLTVT.

V gene TRBV27 combines with J gene TRBJ1-3; 8 bases match TRBD1. Germline CDR1 MNHEY, CDR2 SMNVEV (reference sequence). The ends lost 3 bases at V and 3 bases at J; junction bases unmatched: 7. The CDR3 sequence is 16 residues long. CDR3 loop: CASSFRTGKNGNTIYF. For the CDR3, the DNA is TGTGCCAGCAGTTTCCGGACAGGGAAAAATGGAAACACCATATATTTT.

Only one count was recorded for this clone. The gene calls are TRBV9 and TRBJ1-1; 8 bases are a match to TRBD1. The V segment lost 0 bases and the J segment 6 bases; nucleotides outside the gene matches: 4. Germline assignment: CDR1 SGDLS and CDR2 YYNGEE. The CDR3 is 14 amino acids. The CDR3 DNA sequence: TGTGCCAGCAGCGTAGAGGCCAGGGGGCCTGAAGCTTTCTTT. Translation gives CASSVEARGPEAFF.

This clone has only one observation. V is TRBV6-1 and J is TRBJ2-4; 9 nucleotides agree with TRBD1. From germline, CDR1 is MNHNS and CDR2 SASEGT. This CDR3 spans 17 amino acids. V shed 0 bases, J shed 3 bases, and the junction held 6 bases outside the gene matches. The CDR3 reads CASSEAPGQGRKNIQYF. As DNA, the CDR3 is TGTGCCAGCAGTGAAGCTCCGGGACAGGGCCGCAAAAACATTCAGTACTTC.

V is TRBV19 and J is TRBJ2-3; D perhaps matches TRBD1 (6 bases). Germline V CDR1 and CDR2: LNHDA, SQIVND (reference sequence). CDR3 length equals 13 residues. V was shortened by 0 bases and J by 8 bases, with 9 bases between the two germline ends. The CDR3 region is CASSIDIRGTQYF. CDR3 in DNA: TGTGCCAGTAGTATAGATATCAGGGGTACGCAGTATTTT.

This clone showed up just once. V and J are TRBV6-1 and TRBJ2-1; D gene unclear. The CDR3 covers 15 residues. V lost 2 bases, J lost 1 base, and 9 bases lay in between. Germline V CDR1 and CDR2: MNHNS, SASEGT. The DNA of the CDR3 is TGTGCCAGCAGTGAACACCCCGGGTCCTACAATGAGCAGTTCTTC. It encodes CASSEHPGSYNEQFF.

The J gene is TRBJ2-5, the V gene TRBV3-1 (or the pseudogene TRBV3-2); possible D gene TRBD2, 5 bases. Germline assignment: CDR1 LGHDT and CDR2 YNNKEL (reference sequence). The CDR3 spans 15 residues. V was trimmed by 0 bases and J by 0 bases, leaving 8 bases between them. The CDR3 is CASSQEGRNQETQYF. The CDR3 DNA reads TGTGCCAGCAGCCAAGAAGGGAGAAACCAAGAGACCCAGTACTTC.

V and J are TRBV5-1 and TRBJ2-2; 10 nucleotides line up with TRBD2. J was trimmed by 7 bases and V by 1 base; bases with no gene match: 10. This CDR3 is 17 amino acids long. Per germline, CDR1 SGHRS and CDR2 YFSETQ. The CDR3 DNA reads TGCGCCAGCAGCTTGATCAGCGGGAGGGCCTCTAACGGGGAGCTGTTTTTT. Translating it yields CASSLISGRASNGELFF.